The 15 T cell receptor beta chains below come from one sample, sequenced in a study of T cell responses to AZD1222 COVID-19 vaccine. Measured with immunoSEQ multiplex PCR; TCRdb has only the in-frame clones, and not every one. Counted here are 60,000 to 65,000 clones, 76% occurring once; the ten biggest clones make up roughly 13%. This sample comprised peripheral blood, obtained on day 0 of AZD1222 vaccination. These receptors were collected from an adult in good health.

This clone was counted between two and nine times. The chain uses TRBV2 and TRBJ1-4; D gene ambiguous. The CDR3 consists of 15 residues. V was clipped by 2 bases and J by 2 bases, with 9 bases between them. Germline CDR1 SNHLY, CDR2 FYNNEI. The CDR3: CASSETRATNEKLFF. The CDR3 DNA reads TGTGCCAGCAGTGAAACGCGGGCCACTAATGAAAAACTGTTTTTT. Supplemented by reference TRBV2 and TRBJ1-4, the full variable domain reads EPEVTQTPSHQVTQMGQEVILRCVPISNHLYFYWYRQILGQKVEFLVSFYNNEISEKSEIFDDQFSVERPDGSNFTLKIRSTKLEDSAMYFCASSETRATNEKLFFGSGTQLSVL.

This rearrangement joins TRBV11-2 to TRBJ1-6; 8 positions match TRBD1. This CDR3 has 14 amino acids. CDR1 is SGHAT, CDR2 FQNNGV, per germline. V gave up 3 bases and J gave up 10 bases; unmatched junction bases: 5. CDR3 amino acids: CASSLDRAQSPLHF. CDR3 DNA sequence: TGTGCCAGCAGCTTGGACAGGGCCCAGTCACCCCTCCACTTT.

V gene TRBV5-8 combines with J gene TRBJ2-5; 8 nucleotides align to TRBD1. The CDR3 contains 15 residues. The V segment lost 4 bases and the J segment 4 bases; nucleotides outside the gene matches: 9. Per the germline V gene, CDR1 is SGHTS and CDR2 is YDEGEE. The DNA for the CDR3 is TGTGCCAGCAGCCCCGGACAGGGAATCTCAGAGACCCAGTACTTC. Translating gives CASSPGQGISETQYF.

V is TRBV14 and J is TRBJ1-2; no firm D call. The CDR3 is made up of 13 amino acids. Germline V gives CDR1 SGHDN, CDR2 FVKESK. V lost 3 bases, J lost 4 bases, and 9 bases lay in between. CDR3 sequence (DNA): TGTGCCAGCAGCCACCAACCGATCTATGGCTACACCTTC. Translated: CASSHQPIYGYTF.

This chain links TRBV15 with TRBJ1-1, with a possible D match to TRBD1 (5 bases). Trimming cost V 4 bases and J 0 bases, with 9 bases left between them. CDR1 and CDR2 (germline): LNHNV, YYDKDF (reference sequence). This CDR3 region has 14 residues. The CDR3 DNA reads TGTGCCACCAGCAAGACAGCTATGAACACTGAAGCTTTCTTT. Its translation: CATSKTAMNTEAFF.

This chain connects TRBV9 to TRBJ2-3; possibly TRBD1 for D (6 bases). V gave up 3 bases and J gave up 0 bases, with 14 bases separating them. This CDR3 contains 16 residues. From germline, CDR1 is SGDLS and CDR2 YYNGEE. The CDR3 DNA follows: TGTGCCAGCAGCGAGGAGGACAGAACTAGCACAGATACGCAGTATTTT. Protein product: CASSEEDRTSTDTQYF.

The V and J genes are TRBV4-3 and TRBJ1-3, with 7 positions matching TRBD1. Germline assignment: CDR1 LGHNA and CDR2 YSLEER. Trimming removed 0 bases from V and 2 bases from J; junction bases left unmatched: 1. This CDR3 has 15 amino acids. This CDR3 is CASSQDQGAGNTIYF. CDR3 bases: TGCGCCAGCAGCCAAGATCAGGGGGCTGGAAACACCATATATTTT.

The V and J genes are TRBV12-5 and TRBJ1-1, with 8 positions matching TRBD1. Germline V lookup: CDR1 LGHNT, CDR2 FRNRAP. This CDR3 spans 16 amino acids. The V segment lost 6 bases and the J segment 0 bases; nucleotides outside the gene matches: 9. The CDR3 here is CASGSHRGGLNTEAFF. CDR3 DNA: TGTGCTAGTGGATCCCACAGGGGGGGCTTGAACACTGAAGCTTTCTTT.

In its sample, this clone was seen many times. The V gene is TRBV3-1 (or the pseudogene TRBV3-2), the J gene TRBJ1-1; no reliable D call. Trimming removed 1 base from V and 6 bases from J, with 9 bases in between. Germline CDR1 and CDR2: LGHDT and YNNKEL (reference sequence). The CDR3 is 13 amino acids. CDR3 coding DNA: TGTGCCAGCAGCCAAGCAGGTTTCCCTGAAGCTTTCTTT. Its protein is CASSQAGFPEAFF.

The chain has TRBV18 and TRBJ2-7; TRBD1 aligns across 9 bases. J lost 4 bases, V lost 0 bases, and 16 bases had no gene match. Germline CDR1 is KGHSH and CDR2 is LQKENI. The CDR3 sequence is 19 residues long. CDR3 coding DNA: TGTGCCAGCTCACCACCGCCGGGACAGGGTAACCGGATCCAATACGAGCAGTACTTC. This translates into CASSPPPGQGNRIQYEQYF.

The chain has TRBV7-8 and TRBJ2-5, with a weak D call TRBD1 (6 bases). Germline assignment: CDR1 SGHVS and CDR2 FQNEAQ. The V gene lost 4 bases and the J gene lost 1 base, with 13 bases spanning the gap. This CDR3 spans 15 amino acids. CDR3 bases: TGTGCCAGCAGCTCAGTTTCCAGGGGCCAAGAGACCCAGTACTTC. Residues: CASSSVSRGQETQYF. Full variable domain (missing parts from reference TRBV7-8 and TRBJ2-5): GAGVSQSPRYKVAKRGQDVALRCDPISGHVSLFWYQQALGQGPEFLTYFQNEAQLDKSGLPSDRFFAERPEGSVSTLKIQRTQQEDSAVYLCASSSVSRGQETQYFGPGTRLLVL.

V is TRBV7-2 and J is TRBJ1-6, with no clear D. The CDR3 spans 17 residues. Trimming left V 2 bases short and J 7 bases short, with 18 bases between. Looked up from germline, CDR1 is SGHTA and CDR2 is FQGNSA. The CDR3 DNA sequence: TGTGCCAGCAGCTTAAGTGCGCGAGAAATCGCAAATTCACCCCTCCACTTT. It translates to CASSLSAREIANSPLHF.

The rearrangement joins TRBV28 to TRBJ2-3; the match to TRBD1 covers 8 bases. The CDR3 extends over 16 amino acids. The germline gives CDR1 MDHEN, CDR2 SYDVKM. V gave up 5 bases and J gave up 8 bases; unmatched junction bases: 15. CDR3 region: CASSRGTGGPRGTQYF. DNA of the CDR3: TGTGCCAGCAGTAGAGGGACAGGAGGTCCTCGCGGTACGCAGTATTTT.

J is TRBJ1-1 and V is TRBV7-9, with D uncertain. V was trimmed by 6 bases and J by 0 bases, leaving 11 bases between them. Per germline, CDR1 SEHNR and CDR2 FQNEAQ (reference sequence). CDR3 length: 14 amino acids. In DNA form, the CDR3 reads TGTGCCAGCAGAGTAGGGATCGTGAACACTGAAGCTTTCTTT. Translating it yields CASRVGIVNTEAFF.

The chain is built from TRBV24-1 and TRBJ2-1; D gene uncertain. Trimming took 5 bases from V and 4 from J, leaving 8 bases between them. The length of the CDR3 is 13 residues. Germline V gene lookup returns CDR1 KGHDR and CDR2 SFDVKD. CDR3 DNA: TGTGCCACCAGTGCCACCTCTTACAATGAGCAGTTCTTC. It yields the protein CATSATSYNEQFF.